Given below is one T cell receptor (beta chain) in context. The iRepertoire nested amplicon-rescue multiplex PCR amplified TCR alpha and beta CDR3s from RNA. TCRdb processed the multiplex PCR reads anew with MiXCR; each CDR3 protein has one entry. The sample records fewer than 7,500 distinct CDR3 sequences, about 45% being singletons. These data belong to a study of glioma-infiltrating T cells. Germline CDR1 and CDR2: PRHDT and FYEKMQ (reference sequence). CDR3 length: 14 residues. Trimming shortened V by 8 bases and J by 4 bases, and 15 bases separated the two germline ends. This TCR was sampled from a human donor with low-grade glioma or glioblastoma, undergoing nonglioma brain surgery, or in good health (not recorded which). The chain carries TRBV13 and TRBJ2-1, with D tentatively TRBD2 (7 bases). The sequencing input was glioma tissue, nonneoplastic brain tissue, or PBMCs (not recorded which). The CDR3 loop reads CASQGLGGYNEQFF. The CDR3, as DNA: TGTGCCAGCCAAGGACTAGGGGGGTACAATGAGCAGTTCTTC.